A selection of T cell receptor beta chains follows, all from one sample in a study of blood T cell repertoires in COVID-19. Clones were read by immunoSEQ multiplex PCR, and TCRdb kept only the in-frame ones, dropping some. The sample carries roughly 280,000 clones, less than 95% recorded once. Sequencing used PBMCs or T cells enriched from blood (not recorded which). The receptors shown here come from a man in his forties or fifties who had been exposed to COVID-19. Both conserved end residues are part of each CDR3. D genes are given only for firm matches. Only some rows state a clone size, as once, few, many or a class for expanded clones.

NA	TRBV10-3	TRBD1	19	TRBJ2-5	CAISESELMTGVRQETQYF	TGTGCCATCAGTGAGTCTGAATTAATGACAGGGGTACGACAAGAGACCCAGTACTTC
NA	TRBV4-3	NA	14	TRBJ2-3	CASSRSGSTDTQYF	TGCGCCAGCAGCCGGAGCGGAAGCACAGATACGCAGTATTTT
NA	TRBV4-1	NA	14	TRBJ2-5	CASSQEGDGGAQYF	TGCGCCAGCAGCCAAGAGGGGGACGGCGGGGCCCAGTACTTC
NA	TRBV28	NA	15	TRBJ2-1	CASSTIDRPYNEQFF	TGTGCCAGCAGTACCATCGACAGGCCTTACAATGAGCAGTTCTTC
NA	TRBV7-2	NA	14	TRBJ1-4	CASSSAARLEKLFF	TGTGCCAGCAGCTCGGCAGCCCGACTAGAAAAACTGTTTTTT
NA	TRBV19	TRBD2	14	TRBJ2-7	CASSETSGMYEQYF	TGTGCCAGTAGTGAGACTAGCGGGATGTACGAGCAGTACTTC
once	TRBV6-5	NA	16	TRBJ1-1	CASSYSRSGGGTEAFF	TGTGCCAGCAGTTACTCGAGGTCGGGGGGCGGCACTGAAGCTTTCTTT
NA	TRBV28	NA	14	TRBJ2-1	CASSLTEQGNEQFF	TGTGCCAGCAGTTTAACTGAACAGGGCAATGAGCAGTTCTTC
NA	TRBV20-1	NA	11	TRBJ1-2	CSARDYDGYTF	TGCAGTGCCCGGGATTACGATGGCTACACCTTC
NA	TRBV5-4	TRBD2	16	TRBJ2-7	CASSAGLAGGSYEQYF	TGTGCCAGCAGCGCGGGACTAGCGGGGGGCTCCTACGAGCAGTACTTC
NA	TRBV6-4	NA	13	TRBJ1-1	CASSEASGTEAFF	TGTGCCAGCAGTGAGGCTTCGGGCACTGAAGCTTTCTTT
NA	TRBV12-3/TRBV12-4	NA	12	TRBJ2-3	CASSFGGRAQYF	TGTGCCAGCAGTTTCGGAGGGCGGGCGCAGTATTTT
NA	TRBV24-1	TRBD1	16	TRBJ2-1	CATSDSPGQGFNEQFF	TGTGCCACCAGTGATTCCCCAGGACAGGGGTTCAATGAGCAGTTCTTC
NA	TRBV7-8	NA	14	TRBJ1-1	CASSSYSSNGEAFF	TGTGCCAGCAGCTCTTACAGTTCCAATGGTGAAGCTTTCTTT
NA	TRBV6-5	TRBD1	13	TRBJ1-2	CASSTGTGDGYTF	TGTGCCAGCAGCACCGGGACAGGGGACGGCTACACCTTC
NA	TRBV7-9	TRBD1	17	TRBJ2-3	CASSPGRGQGLTDTQYF	TGTGCCAGCAGCCCAGGCCGGGGACAGGGACTCACAGATACGCAGTATTTT
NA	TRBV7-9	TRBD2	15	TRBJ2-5	CASSLDGTRQETQYF	TGTGCCAGCAGCTTAGATGGGACTAGGCAAGAGACCCAGTACTTC
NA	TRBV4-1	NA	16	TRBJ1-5	CASSQGIVEEGRPQHF	TGCGCCAGCAGCCAAGGTATAGTTGAGGAGGGACGGCCCCAGCATTTT
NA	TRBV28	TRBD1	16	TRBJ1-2	CASKVYGGQGYYGYTF	TGTGCCAGCAAAGTTTACGGGGGACAGGGGTACTATGGCTACACCTTC
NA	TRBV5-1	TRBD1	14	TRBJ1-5	CASSSGTGGQPQHF	TGCGCCAGCAGCTCCGGGACAGGCGGTCAGCCCCAGCATTTT
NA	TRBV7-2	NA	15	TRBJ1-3	CASSIVPGSGNTIYF	TGTGCCAGCAGCATAGTTCCAGGGTCTGGAAACACCATATATTTT
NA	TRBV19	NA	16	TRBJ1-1	CASSIEARQALPEAFF	TGTGCCAGTAGTATAGAGGCGAGACAGGCACTCCCTGAAGCTTTCTTT
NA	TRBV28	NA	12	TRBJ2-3	CASSLQGYTQYF	TGTGCCAGCAGTTTACAGGGGTATACGCAGTATTTT
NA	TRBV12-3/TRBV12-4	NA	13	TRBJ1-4	CASSLSLNEKLFF	TGTGCCAGCAGTTTATCCCTTAATGAAAAACTGTTTTTT
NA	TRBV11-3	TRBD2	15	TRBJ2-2	CASSPAGGRTGELFF	TGTGCCAGCAGCCCAGCGGGAGGGCGCACCGGGGAGCTGTTTTTT
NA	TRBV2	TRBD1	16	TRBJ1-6	CASSLSRGTTNSPLHF	TGTGCCAGCAGCCTCTCCAGGGGGACAACAAATTCACCCCTCCACTTT
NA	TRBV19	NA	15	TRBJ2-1	CASSIQGGDYNEQFF	TGTGCCAGTAGTATACAGGGGGGCGACTACAATGAGCAGTTCTTC
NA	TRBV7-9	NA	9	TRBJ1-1	CASSPEAFF	TGTGCCAGCAGCCCGGAAGCTTTCTTT
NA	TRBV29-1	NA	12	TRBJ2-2	CSVVQNTGELFF	TGCAGCGTTGTACAGAACACCGGGGAGCTGTTTTTT
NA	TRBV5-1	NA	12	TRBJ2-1	CASSTQGNEQFF	TGCGCCAGCAGCACCCAGGGGAATGAGCAGTTCTTC
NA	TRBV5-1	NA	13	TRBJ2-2	CASSLGVAGELFF	TGCGCCAGCAGCCTCGGGGTGGCGGGGGAGCTGTTTTTT
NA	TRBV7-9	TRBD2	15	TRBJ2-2	CASSLEGLDPGELFF	TGTGCCAGCAGCTTAGAAGGACTAGATCCCGGGGAGCTGTTTTTT
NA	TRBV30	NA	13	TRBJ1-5	CAFSNTGYQPQHF	TGTGCCTTTTCGAACACAGGGTATCAGCCCCAGCATTTT
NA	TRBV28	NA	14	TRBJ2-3	CASSYAGNTDTQYF	TGTGCCAGCAGCTATGCCGGTAACACAGATACGCAGTATTTT
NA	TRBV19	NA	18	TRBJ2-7	CASSIRYREHYSSYEQYF	TGTGCCAGTAGTATTCGTTACCGGGAGCACTACAGCTCCTACGAGCAGTACTTC
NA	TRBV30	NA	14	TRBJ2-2	CAWSVGLRGGELFF	TGTGCCTGGAGTGTGGGGCTGCGGGGCGGGGAGCTGTTTTTT
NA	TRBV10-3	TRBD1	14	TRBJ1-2	CAISGAGGPYGYTF	TGTGCCATCAGTGGAGCAGGGGGCCCCTATGGCTACACCTTC